This TCR beta chain stems from a study of T cell responses to AZD1222 COVID-19 vaccine. General study points: Spike-specific TCRs gained breadth and depth after people received two AZD1222 doses.

This clone was counted a single time. What it binds is unknown. Repertoires were generated with immunoSEQ multiplex PCR, while TCRdb's copy carries only in-frame clones and drops some. The table includes 90,000 to 150,000 clones, around nine tenths detected once. The origin of this receptor is an adult who received the AZD1222 COVID-19 vaccine. The input for sequencing was peripheral blood, taken 28 days after the second AZD1222 dose.

CDR3 bases: TGTGCCTGGAGTGTTACAGCTGGGACTTTCTTT. Protein product: CAWSVTAGTFF. J is TRBJ1-1 and V is TRBV30, with D unclear. Trimming took off 0 bases at V and 12 bases at J, with 11 bases between the two ends. This CDR3 is 11 amino acids long. Germline CDR1 GTSNPN, CDR2 SVGIG (reference sequence).